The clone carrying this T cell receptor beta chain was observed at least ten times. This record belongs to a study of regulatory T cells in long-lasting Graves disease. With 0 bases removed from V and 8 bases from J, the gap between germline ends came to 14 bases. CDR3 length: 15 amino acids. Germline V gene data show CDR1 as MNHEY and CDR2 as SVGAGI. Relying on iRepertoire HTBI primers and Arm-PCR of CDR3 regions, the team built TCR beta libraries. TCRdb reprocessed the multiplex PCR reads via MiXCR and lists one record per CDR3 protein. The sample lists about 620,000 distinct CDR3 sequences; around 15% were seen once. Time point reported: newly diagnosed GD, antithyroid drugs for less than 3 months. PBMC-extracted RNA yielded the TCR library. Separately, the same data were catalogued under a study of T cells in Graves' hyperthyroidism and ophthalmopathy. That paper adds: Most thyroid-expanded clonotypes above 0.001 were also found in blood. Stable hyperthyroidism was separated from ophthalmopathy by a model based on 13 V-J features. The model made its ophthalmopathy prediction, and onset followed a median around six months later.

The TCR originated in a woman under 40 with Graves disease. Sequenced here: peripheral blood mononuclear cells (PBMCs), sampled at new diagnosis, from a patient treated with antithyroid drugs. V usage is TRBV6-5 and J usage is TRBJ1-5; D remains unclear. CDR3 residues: CASSYSTPKREPQHF. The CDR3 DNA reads TGTGCCAGCAGTTACTCTACACCGAAAAGGGAGCCCCAGCATTTT.